The T cell receptor beta chain under discussion was sequenced for a study of PD-1 blockade in classical Hodgkin lymphoma. Findings and caveats of the study: Significantly greater TCR diversity emerged by C4D1 in CD4+ cells but not CD8+ cells. Healthy donors reportedly exceeded newly diagnosed patients in baseline TCR diversity.

The CDR3 length is 13 residues. V was cut by 1 base and J by 8 bases, with 11 bases left in between. Germline V lookup: CDR1 SGHDN, CDR2 FVKESK. This clone was found once. No antigen is known for it. Using immunoSEQ multiplex PCR, the repertoire was profiled, and TCRdb retains in-frame clones only, with some absent. The sample yields some 38,000 clones, around 80% seen once. Brentuximab vedotin exposure varied among the patients, all of whom had relapsed after autologous stem cell transplantation. This TCR derives from a human donor with classical Hodgkin lymphoma. The chain couples TRBV14 to TRBJ1-2, with D possibly matching TRBD1 (5 bases). The sample in question was peripheral blood mononuclear cells (PBMCs), obtained at baseline. CDR3 region: CASSQGGWQGYTF. CDR3 in DNA: TGTGCCAGCAGCCAAGGGGGGTGGCAAGGCTACACCTTC.